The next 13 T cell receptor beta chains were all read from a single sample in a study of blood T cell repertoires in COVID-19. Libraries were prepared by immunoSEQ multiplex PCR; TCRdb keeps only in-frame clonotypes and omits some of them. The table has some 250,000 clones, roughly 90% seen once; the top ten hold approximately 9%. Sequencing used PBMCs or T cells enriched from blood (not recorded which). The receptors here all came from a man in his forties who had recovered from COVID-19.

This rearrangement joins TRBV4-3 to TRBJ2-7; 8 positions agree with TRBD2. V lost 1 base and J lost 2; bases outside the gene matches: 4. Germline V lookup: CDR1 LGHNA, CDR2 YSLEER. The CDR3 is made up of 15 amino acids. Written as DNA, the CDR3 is TGCGCCAGCAGCCAAGGGACTAGCCGTACCTACGAGCAGTACTTC. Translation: CASSQGTSRTYEQYF.

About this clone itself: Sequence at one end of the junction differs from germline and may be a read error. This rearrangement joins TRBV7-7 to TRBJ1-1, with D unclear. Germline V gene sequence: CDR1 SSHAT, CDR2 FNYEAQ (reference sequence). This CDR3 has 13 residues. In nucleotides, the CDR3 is TGTGCTAGCAGCTTAGAACAGAACACTGAAGCTTTCTTT. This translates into CASSLEQNTEAFF.

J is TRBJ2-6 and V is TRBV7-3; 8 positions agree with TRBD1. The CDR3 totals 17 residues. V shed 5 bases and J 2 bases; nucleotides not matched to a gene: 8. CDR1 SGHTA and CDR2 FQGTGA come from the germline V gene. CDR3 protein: CASSPRTGKAGANVLTF. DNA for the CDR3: TGTGCCAGCAGCCCGCGGACAGGGAAGGCTGGGGCCAACGTCCTGACTTTC.

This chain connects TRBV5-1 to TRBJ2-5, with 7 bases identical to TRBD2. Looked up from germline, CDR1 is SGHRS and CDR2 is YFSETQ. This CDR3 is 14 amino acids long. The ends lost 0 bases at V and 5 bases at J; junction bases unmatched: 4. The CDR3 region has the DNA TGCGCCAGCAGCTTGGAAGTGGGAGGGGAGACCCAGTACTTC. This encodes CASSLEVGGETQYF.

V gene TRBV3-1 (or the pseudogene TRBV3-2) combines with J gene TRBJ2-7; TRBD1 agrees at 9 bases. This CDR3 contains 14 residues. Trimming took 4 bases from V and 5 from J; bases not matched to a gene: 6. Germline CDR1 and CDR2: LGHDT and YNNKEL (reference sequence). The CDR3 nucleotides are TGTGCCAGCAGCCCCGGGACAGGGTTAAACGAGCAGTACTTC. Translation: CASSPGTGLNEQYF.

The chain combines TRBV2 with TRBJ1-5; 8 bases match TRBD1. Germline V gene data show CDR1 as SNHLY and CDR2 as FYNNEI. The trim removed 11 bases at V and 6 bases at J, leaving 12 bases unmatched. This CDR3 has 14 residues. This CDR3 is CAGGQGGAGQPQHF. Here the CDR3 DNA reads TGTGCCGGTGGACAGGGCGGTGCGGGTCAGCCCCAGCATTTT.

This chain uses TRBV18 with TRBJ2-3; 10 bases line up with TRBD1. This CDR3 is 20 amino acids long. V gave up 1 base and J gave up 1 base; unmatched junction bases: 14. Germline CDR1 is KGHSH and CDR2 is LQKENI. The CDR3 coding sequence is TGTGCCAGCTCACCACGGTTCCCGGGACAGGGGTCGTCACGCACAGATACGCAGTATTTT. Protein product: CASSPRFPGQGSSRTDTQYF.

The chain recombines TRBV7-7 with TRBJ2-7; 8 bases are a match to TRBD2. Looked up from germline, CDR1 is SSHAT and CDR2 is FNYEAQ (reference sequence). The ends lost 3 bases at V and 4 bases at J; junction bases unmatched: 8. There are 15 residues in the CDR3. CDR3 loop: CASSFQREFMYEQYF. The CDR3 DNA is TGTGCCAGCAGCTTCCAGCGGGAGTTTATGTACGAGCAGTACTTC.

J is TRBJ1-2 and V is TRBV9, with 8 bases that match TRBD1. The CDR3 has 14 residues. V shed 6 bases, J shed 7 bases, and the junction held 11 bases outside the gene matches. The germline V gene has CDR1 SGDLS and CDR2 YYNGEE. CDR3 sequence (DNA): TGTGCCAGCACCGGGTCTGGACAGGGCTCTGGCTACACCTTC. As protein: CASTGSGQGSGYTF.

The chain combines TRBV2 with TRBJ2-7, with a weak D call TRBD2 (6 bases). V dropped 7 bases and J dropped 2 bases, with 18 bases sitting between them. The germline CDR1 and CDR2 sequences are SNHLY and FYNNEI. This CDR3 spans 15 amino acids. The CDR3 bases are TGTGCCAGCACCCCCGCGGTAGCGGTAACCTACGAGCAGTACTTC. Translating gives CASTPAVAVTYEQYF.

CDR3 DNA sequence: TGTGCCAGCAGCCAAGATCTGGTGGCAGGGGTCCGCGGCTACACCTTC. Protein: CASSQDLVAGVRGYTF. The chain has TRBV3-1 (or the pseudogene TRBV3-2) and TRBJ1-2; D perhaps matches TRBD1 (6 bases). Germline CDR1 LGHDT, CDR2 YNNKEL (reference sequence). This CDR3 spans 16 amino acids. Trimming pared 0 bases from V and 8 bases from J, leaving 19 bases between.

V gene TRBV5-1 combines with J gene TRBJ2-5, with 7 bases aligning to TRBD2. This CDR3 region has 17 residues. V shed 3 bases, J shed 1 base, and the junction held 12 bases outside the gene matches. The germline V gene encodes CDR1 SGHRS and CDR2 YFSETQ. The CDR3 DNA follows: TGCGCCAGCAGCTCCACGGGAGTGGCGGGGGTCCAAGAGACCCAGTACTTC. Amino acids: CASSSTGVAGVQETQYF.

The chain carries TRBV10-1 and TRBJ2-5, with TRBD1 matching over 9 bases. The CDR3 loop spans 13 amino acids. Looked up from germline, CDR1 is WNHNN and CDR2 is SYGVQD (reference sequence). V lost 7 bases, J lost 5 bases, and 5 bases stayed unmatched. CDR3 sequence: CASIRQGDETQYF. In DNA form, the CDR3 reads TGCGCCAGCATCCGACAGGGGGACGAGACCCAGTACTTC.